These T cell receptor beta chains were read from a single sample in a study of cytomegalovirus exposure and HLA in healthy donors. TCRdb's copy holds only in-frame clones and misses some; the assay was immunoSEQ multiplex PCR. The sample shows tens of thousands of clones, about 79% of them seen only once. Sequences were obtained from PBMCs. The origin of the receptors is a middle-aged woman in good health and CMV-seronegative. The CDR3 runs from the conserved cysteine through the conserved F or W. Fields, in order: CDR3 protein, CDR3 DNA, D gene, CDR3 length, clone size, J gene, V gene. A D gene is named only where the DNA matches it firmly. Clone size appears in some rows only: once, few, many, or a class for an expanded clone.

CDR3 protein: CASRWEQGAYEQYF
CDR3 DNA: TGCGCCAGCAGATGGGAACAGGGTGCCTACGAGCAGTACTTC
D gene: .
CDR3 length: 14
clone size: .
J gene: TRBJ2-7
V gene: TRBV5-1

CDR3 protein: CASSSTTIRSDEQFF
CDR3 DNA: TGTGCCAGCAGCTCGACCACTATCCGTAGCGATGAGCAGTTCTTC
D gene: .
CDR3 length: 15
clone size: .
J gene: TRBJ2-1
V gene: TRBV5-8

CDR3 protein: CAGALGDYNEQFF
CDR3 DNA: TGTGCCGGGGCCCTTGGGGACTACAATGAGCAGTTCTTC
D gene: .
CDR3 length: 13
clone size: .
J gene: TRBJ2-1
V gene: TRBV6-1

CDR3 protein: CASSPGHRSSGNTIYF
CDR3 DNA: TGTGCCAGCAGTCCCGGACACCGGAGCTCTGGAAACACCATATATTTT
D gene: .
CDR3 length: 16
clone size: .
J gene: TRBJ1-3
V gene: TRBV25-1

CDR3 protein: CASSFKGGQGLNQPQHF
CDR3 DNA: TGTGCCAGCAGCTTTAAGGGGGGACAGGGGCTAAATCAGCCCCAGCATTTT
D gene: TRBD1
CDR3 length: 17
clone size: few
J gene: TRBJ1-5
V gene: TRBV7-3

CDR3 protein: CASSSLTGANWHEQFF
CDR3 DNA: TGTGCCAGCAGTTCCCTGACAGGGGCCAACTGGCATGAGCAGTTCTTC
D gene: TRBD1
CDR3 length: 16
clone size: .
J gene: TRBJ2-1
V gene: TRBV27

CDR3 protein: CASSLGQGVSYEQYF
CDR3 DNA: TGTGCCAGCAGCCTCGGACAGGGGGTCTCCTACGAGCAGTACTTC
D gene: TRBD1
CDR3 length: 15
clone size: .
J gene: TRBJ2-7
V gene: TRBV7-3

CDR3 protein: CASRKPGQGAYEQFF
CDR3 DNA: TGTGCCAGCAGGAAGCCGGGACAGGGGGCTTATGAGCAGTTCTTC
D gene: TRBD1
CDR3 length: 15
clone size: .
J gene: TRBJ2-1
V gene: TRBV7-2

CDR3 protein: CASSQVGDGGVTYEQYF
CDR3 DNA: TGTGCCAGCAGCCAAGTAGGGGATGGCGGGGTGACCTACGAGCAGTACTTC
D gene: .
CDR3 length: 17
clone size: .
J gene: TRBJ2-7
V gene: TRBV4-2

CDR3 protein: CASSIALEAFF
CDR3 DNA: TGTGCCAGTAGTATAGCCCTAGAAGCTTTCTTT
D gene: .
CDR3 length: 11
clone size: .
J gene: TRBJ1-1
V gene: TRBV19

CDR3 protein: CSALEGSGNTIYF
CDR3 DNA: TGCAGCGCCCTCGAGGGATCTGGAAACACCATATATTTT
D gene: .
CDR3 length: 13
clone size: .
J gene: TRBJ1-3
V gene: TRBV29-1

CDR3 protein: CASSFGTGMSQETQYF
CDR3 DNA: TGTGCCAGCAGCTTCGGTACAGGGATGTCCCAAGAGACCCAGTACTTC
D gene: .
CDR3 length: 16
clone size: .
J gene: TRBJ2-5
V gene: TRBV7-9

CDR3 protein: CAWSIRGDTEAFF
CDR3 DNA: TGTGCCTGGAGTATTCGGGGGGACACTGAAGCTTTCTTT
D gene: .
CDR3 length: 13
clone size: .
J gene: TRBJ1-1
V gene: TRBV30

CDR3 protein: CAWSGRPSADTQYF
CDR3 DNA: TGTGCCTGGAGTGGGAGACCTTCGGCAGATACGCAGTATTTT
D gene: .
CDR3 length: 14
clone size: .
J gene: TRBJ2-3
V gene: TRBV30

CDR3 protein: CASSIDTEYGYTF
CDR3 DNA: TGTGCCAGTAGTATAGATACGGAGTATGGCTACACCTTC
D gene: .
CDR3 length: 13
clone size: .
J gene: TRBJ1-2
V gene: TRBV19

CDR3 protein: CAWSPGGGEQYF
CDR3 DNA: TGTGCCTGGAGTCCCGGGGGAGGCGAGCAGTACTTC
D gene: .
CDR3 length: 12
clone size: .
J gene: TRBJ2-7
V gene: TRBV30

CDR3 protein: CASSLSGGGPPVEQYF
CDR3 DNA: TGCGCCAGCAGCTTGAGTGGCGGGGGGCCCCCGGTCGAGCAGTACTTC
D gene: TRBD2
CDR3 length: 16
clone size: .
J gene: TRBJ2-7
V gene: TRBV5-1

CDR3 protein: CASSQGPSGGGYGYTF
CDR3 DNA: TGTGCCAGCAGCCAAGGGCCTTCCGGGGGTGGCTATGGCTACACCTTC
D gene: .
CDR3 length: 16
clone size: few
J gene: TRBJ1-2
V gene: TRBV25-1

CDR3 protein: CASSWTGSTREAFF
CDR3 DNA: TGCGCCAGCAGCTGGACAGGTTCTACTCGGGAAGCTTTCTTT
D gene: TRBD1
CDR3 length: 14
clone size: .
J gene: TRBJ1-1
V gene: TRBV5-1

CDR3 protein: CASTILGTGSYNEQFF
CDR3 DNA: TGTGCCAGCACCATCCTAGGGACAGGGTCCTACAATGAGCAGTTCTTC
D gene: TRBD1
CDR3 length: 16
clone size: .
J gene: TRBJ2-1
V gene: TRBV27

CDR3 protein: CASSSGDSWGEKLFF
CDR3 DNA: TGTGCCAGCAGTTCCGGGGACTCTTGGGGAGAAAAACTGTTTTTT
D gene: .
CDR3 length: 15
clone size: .
J gene: TRBJ1-4
V gene: TRBV7-9

CDR3 protein: CATSPMLLAGGEQYF
CDR3 DNA: TGTGCCACCAGTCCAATGCTGCTAGCGGGAGGCGAGCAGTACTTC
D gene: TRBD2
CDR3 length: 15
clone size: .
J gene: TRBJ2-7
V gene: TRBV15

CDR3 protein: CAWSPGGQQFF
CDR3 DNA: TGTGCCTGGAGTCCCGGGGGGCAGCAGTTCTTC
D gene: .
CDR3 length: 11
clone size: .
J gene: TRBJ2-1
V gene: TRBV30

CDR3 protein: CASSPYRGEGEQYF
CDR3 DNA: TGCGCCAGCAGCCCGTACAGGGGAGAGGGCGAGCAGTACTTC
D gene: TRBD1
CDR3 length: 14
clone size: once
J gene: TRBJ2-7
V gene: TRBV5-1

CDR3 protein: CASSKAKGHFPYNEQFF
CDR3 DNA: TGTGCCAGCAGCAAAGCGAAGGGACACTTCCCCTACAATGAGCAGTTCTTC
D gene: .
CDR3 length: 17
clone size: once
J gene: TRBJ2-1
V gene: TRBV21-1

CDR3 protein: CASSPFGGENTEAFF
CDR3 DNA: TGTGCCAGCAGCCCCTTCGGGGGAGAGAACACTGAAGCTTTCTTT
D gene: .
CDR3 length: 15
clone size: .
J gene: TRBJ1-1
V gene: TRBV4-2

CDR3 protein: CASSPTGLEGYTF
CDR3 DNA: TGTGCCAGCAGCCCGACAGGGTTGGAGGGCTACACCTTC
D gene: TRBD1
CDR3 length: 13
clone size: .
J gene: TRBJ1-2
V gene: TRBV5-4

CDR3 protein: CASSLGLAGNYEQYF
CDR3 DNA: TGTGCCAGCAGCTTGGGGCTAGCGGGAAACTACGAGCAGTACTTC
D gene: TRBD2
CDR3 length: 15
clone size: .
J gene: TRBJ2-7
V gene: TRBV5-4

CDR3 protein: CASSLGPRSSYNEQFF
CDR3 DNA: TGTGCCAGCAGCCTAGGACCGAGGAGCTCCTACAATGAGCAGTTCTTC
D gene: .
CDR3 length: 16
clone size: once
J gene: TRBJ2-1
V gene: TRBV7-2

CDR3 protein: CASSFGTRTPTYEQYF
CDR3 DNA: TGTGCCAGCAGCTTTGGGACTAGAACCCCAACCTACGAGCAGTACTTC
D gene: TRBD2
CDR3 length: 16
clone size: .
J gene: TRBJ2-7
V gene: TRBV11-2

CDR3 protein: CATAPGQGLDTIYF
CDR3 DNA: TGTGCCACCGCACCGGGACAGGGGTTGGACACCATATATTTT
D gene: TRBD1
CDR3 length: 14
clone size: .
J gene: TRBJ1-3
V gene: TRBV19

CDR3 protein: CASSPADRLSTDTQYF
CDR3 DNA: TGCGCCAGCAGCCCAGCCGACAGGCTTAGCACAGATACGCAGTATTTT
D gene: .
CDR3 length: 16
clone size: once
J gene: TRBJ2-3
V gene: TRBV4-1

CDR3 protein: CSAERGGEQFF
CDR3 DNA: TGCAGTGCCGAGCGGGGGGGAGAGCAGTTCTTC
D gene: TRBD2
CDR3 length: 11
clone size: .
J gene: TRBJ2-1
V gene: TRBV20-1

CDR3 protein: CAWSVRTSSVTGELFF
CDR3 DNA: TGTGCCTGGAGTGTAAGGACTAGCTCAGTGACCGGGGAGCTGTTTTTT
D gene: TRBD2
CDR3 length: 16
clone size: once
J gene: TRBJ2-2
V gene: TRBV30

CDR3 protein: CASTTGYNEQFF
CDR3 DNA: TGTGCCAGCACTACGGGGTACAATGAGCAGTTCTTC
D gene: .
CDR3 length: 12
clone size: .
J gene: TRBJ2-1
V gene: TRBV2

CDR3 protein: CASSRRGLDNQPQHF
CDR3 DNA: TGTGCCAGCAGTCGCAGGGGGCTTGACAATCAGCCCCAGCATTTT
D gene: TRBD1
CDR3 length: 15
clone size: once
J gene: TRBJ1-5
V gene: TRBV28

CDR3 protein: CASSLELAGGAGTGELFF
CDR3 DNA: TGTGCCAGCAGCTTAGAGCTAGCGGGGGGCGCTGGCACCGGGGAGCTGTTTTTT
D gene: TRBD2
CDR3 length: 18
clone size: .
J gene: TRBJ2-2
V gene: TRBV11-2

CDR3 protein: CASSQGQGSYEQYF
CDR3 DNA: TGCGCCAGCAGCCAAGGTCAGGGTAGCTACGAGCAGTACTTC
D gene: .
CDR3 length: 14
clone size: few
J gene: TRBJ2-7
V gene: TRBV4-3

CDR3 protein: CASSSGGGYEQYF
CDR3 DNA: TGTGCCAGCAGCTCGGGAGGGGGGTACGAGCAGTACTTC
D gene: TRBD2
CDR3 length: 13
clone size: .
J gene: TRBJ2-7
V gene: TRBV11-2